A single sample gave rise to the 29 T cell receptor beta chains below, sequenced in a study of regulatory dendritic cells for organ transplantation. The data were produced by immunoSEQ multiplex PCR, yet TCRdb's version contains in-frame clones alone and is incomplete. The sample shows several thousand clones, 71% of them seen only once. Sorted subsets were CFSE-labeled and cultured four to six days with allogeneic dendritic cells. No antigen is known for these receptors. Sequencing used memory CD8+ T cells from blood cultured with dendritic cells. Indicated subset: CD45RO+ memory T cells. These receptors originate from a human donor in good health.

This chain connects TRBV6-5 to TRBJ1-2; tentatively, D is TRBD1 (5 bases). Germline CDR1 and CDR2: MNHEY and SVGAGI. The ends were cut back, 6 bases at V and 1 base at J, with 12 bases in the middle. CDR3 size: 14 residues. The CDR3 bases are TGTGCCAGCAGGGGGGTGGCGGTTAACTATGGCTACACCTTC. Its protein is CASRGVAVNYGYTF.

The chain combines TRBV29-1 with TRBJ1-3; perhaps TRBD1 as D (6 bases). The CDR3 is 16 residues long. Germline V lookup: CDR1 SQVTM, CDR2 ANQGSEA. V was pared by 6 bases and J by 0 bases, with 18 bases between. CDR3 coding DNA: TGCAGCGTCGTACTGTGGACAGCGAACTCTGGAAACACCATATATTTT. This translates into CSVVLWTANSGNTIYF.

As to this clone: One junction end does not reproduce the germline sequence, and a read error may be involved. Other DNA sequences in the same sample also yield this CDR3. The CDR3 is CASSRTSSGNTEAFF. The CDR3 nucleotides are TGTGCCAGCAGCCGTACCAGTTCAGGGAACACTGAAGCCTTCTTT. The chain carries TRBV7-6 and TRBJ1-1, with D possibly TRBD1 on 5 matching bases. From germline, CDR1 is SGHVS and CDR2 FNYEAQ. The CDR3 totals 15 residues.

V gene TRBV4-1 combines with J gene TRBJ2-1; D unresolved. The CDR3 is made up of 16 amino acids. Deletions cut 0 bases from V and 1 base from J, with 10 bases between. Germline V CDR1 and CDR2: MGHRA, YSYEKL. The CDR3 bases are TGCGCCAGCAGCCAAGATCTAAGTGGATCCTACAATGAGCAGTTCTTC. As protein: CASSQDLSGSYNEQFF.

The CDR3 sequence is CASSLHSTGELFF. CDR3 bases: TGCGCCAGCAGCCTACATTCGACCGGGGAGCTGTTTTTT. V is TRBV4-1 and J is TRBJ2-2, with D hard to call. The CDR3 length is 13 residues. V gave up 4 bases and J gave up 5 bases, with 8 bases separating them. Germline loops: CDR1 MGHRA, CDR2 YSYEKL.

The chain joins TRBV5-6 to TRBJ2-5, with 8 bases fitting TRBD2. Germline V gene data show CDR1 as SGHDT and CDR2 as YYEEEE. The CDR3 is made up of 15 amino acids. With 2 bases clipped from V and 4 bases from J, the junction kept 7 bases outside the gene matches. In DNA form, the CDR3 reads TGTGCCAGCAGCTTCGAAACGGGGGGGCGAGAGACCCAGTACTTC. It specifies CASSFETGGRETQYF.

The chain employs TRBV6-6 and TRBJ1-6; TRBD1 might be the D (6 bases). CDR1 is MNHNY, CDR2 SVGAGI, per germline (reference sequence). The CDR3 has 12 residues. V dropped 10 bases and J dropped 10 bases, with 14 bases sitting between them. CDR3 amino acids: CATNQGSSPLHF. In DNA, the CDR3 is TGTGCCACTAATCAGGGGTCCTCACCCCTCCACTTT.

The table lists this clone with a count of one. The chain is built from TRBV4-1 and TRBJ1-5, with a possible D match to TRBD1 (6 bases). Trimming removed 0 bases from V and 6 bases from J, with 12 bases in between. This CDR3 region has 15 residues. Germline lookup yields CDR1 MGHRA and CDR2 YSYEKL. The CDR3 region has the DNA TGCGCCAGCAGCCAAGATAGGACAGCAGGTCAGCCCCAGCATTTT. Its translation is CASSQDRTAGQPQHF.

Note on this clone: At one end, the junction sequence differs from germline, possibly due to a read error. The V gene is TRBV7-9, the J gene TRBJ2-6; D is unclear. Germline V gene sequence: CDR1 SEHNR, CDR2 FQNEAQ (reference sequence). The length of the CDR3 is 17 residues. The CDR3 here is CASSQAESSSGANVLTF. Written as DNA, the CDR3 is TGCGCCAGCAGCCAAGCAGAGAGCAGCTCTGGGGCCAACGTCCTGACTTTC.

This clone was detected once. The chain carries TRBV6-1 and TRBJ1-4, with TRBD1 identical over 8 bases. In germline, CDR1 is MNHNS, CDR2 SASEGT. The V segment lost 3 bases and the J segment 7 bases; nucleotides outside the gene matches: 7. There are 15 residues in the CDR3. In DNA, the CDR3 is TGTGCCAGCAGTGAGGTGACAGGGGCGCCTGAAAAACTGTTTTTT. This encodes CASSEVTGAPEKLFF.

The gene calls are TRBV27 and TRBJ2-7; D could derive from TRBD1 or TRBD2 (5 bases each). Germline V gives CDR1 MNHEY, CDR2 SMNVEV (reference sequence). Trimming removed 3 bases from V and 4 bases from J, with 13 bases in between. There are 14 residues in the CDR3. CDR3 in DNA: TGTGCCAGCAGTTTGGGGGTGGCGCAGTACGAGCAGTACTTC. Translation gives CASSLGVAQYEQYF.

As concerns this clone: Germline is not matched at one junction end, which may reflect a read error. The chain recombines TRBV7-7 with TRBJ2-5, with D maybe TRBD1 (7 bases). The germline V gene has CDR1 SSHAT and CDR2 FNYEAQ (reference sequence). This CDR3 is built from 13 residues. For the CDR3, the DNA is TGTGCTAGCAGCTTCAGGGGGGTAGAGACCCAGTACTTC. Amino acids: CASSFRGVETQYF.

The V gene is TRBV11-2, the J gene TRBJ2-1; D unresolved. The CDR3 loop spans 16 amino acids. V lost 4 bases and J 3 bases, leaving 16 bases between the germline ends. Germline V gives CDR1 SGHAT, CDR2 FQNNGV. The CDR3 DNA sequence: TGTGCCAGCAGCTCGTGGATCTCGAAGGGCTACAATGAGCAGTTCTTC. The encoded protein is CASSSWISKGYNEQFF.

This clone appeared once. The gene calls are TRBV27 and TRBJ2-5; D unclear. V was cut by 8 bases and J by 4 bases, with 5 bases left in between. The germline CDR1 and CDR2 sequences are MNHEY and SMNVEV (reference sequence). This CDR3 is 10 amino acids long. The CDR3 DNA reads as TGTGCCAGCGATTCAGAGACCCAGTACTTC. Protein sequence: CASDSETQYF.

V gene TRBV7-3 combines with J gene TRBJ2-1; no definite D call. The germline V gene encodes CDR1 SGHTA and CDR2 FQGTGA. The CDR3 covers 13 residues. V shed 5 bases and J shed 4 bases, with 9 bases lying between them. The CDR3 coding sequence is TGTGCCAGCAGCCTGACCCATTACAATGAGCAGTTCTTC. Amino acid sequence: CASSLTHYNEQFF. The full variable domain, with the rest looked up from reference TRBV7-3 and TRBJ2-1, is GAGVSQTPSNKVTEKGKYVELRCDPISGHTALYWYRQSLGQGPEFLIYFQGTGAADDSGLPNDRFFAVRPEGSVSTLKIQRTERGDSAVYLCASSLTHYNEQFFGPGTRLTVL.

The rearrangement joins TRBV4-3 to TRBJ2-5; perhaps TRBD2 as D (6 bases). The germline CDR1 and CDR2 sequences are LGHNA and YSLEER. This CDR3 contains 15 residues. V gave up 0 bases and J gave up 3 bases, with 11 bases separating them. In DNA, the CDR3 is TGCGCCAGCAGCCAAGACTCACGGACTAAAGAGACCCAGTACTTC. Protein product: CASSQDSRTKETQYF.

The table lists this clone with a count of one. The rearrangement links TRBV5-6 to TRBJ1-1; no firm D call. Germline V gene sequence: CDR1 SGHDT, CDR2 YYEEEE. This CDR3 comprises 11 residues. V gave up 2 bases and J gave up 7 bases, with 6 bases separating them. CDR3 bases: TGTGCCAGCAGCTTCGGGTTTGAAGCTTTCTTT. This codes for CASSFGFEAFF. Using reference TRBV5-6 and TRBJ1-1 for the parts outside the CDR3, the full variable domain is DAGVTQSPTHLIKTRGQQVTLRCSPKSGHDTVSWYQQALGQGPQFIFQYYEEEERQRGNFPDRFSGHQFPNYSSELNVNALLLGDSALYLCASSFGFEAFFGQGTRLTVV.

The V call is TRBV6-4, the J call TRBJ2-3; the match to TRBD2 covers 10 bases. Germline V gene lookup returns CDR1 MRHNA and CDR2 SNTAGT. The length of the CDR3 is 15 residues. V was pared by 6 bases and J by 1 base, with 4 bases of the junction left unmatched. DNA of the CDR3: TGTGCCAGCAGCCCAACTAGCGGGGGCACAGATACGCAGTATTTT. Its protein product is CASSPTSGGTDTQYF.

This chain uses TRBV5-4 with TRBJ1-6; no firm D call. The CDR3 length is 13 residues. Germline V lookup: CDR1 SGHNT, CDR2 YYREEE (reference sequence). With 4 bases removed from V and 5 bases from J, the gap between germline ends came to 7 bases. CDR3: CASSPGDNSPLHF. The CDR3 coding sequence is TGTGCCAGCAGCCCCGGGGATAATTCACCCCTCCACTTT.

CDR3 sequence reads: CASGPEGLATYNEQFF. The CDR3 bases are TGTGCTAGTGGTCCGGAGGGACTAGCGACCTACAATGAGCAGTTCTTC. The chain couples TRBV12-5 to TRBJ2-1; TRBD2 matches at 10 bases. This CDR3 has 16 residues. J was trimmed by 2 bases and V by 5 bases; bases with no gene match: 6. Germline V gene data show CDR1 as LGHNT and CDR2 as FRNRAP.

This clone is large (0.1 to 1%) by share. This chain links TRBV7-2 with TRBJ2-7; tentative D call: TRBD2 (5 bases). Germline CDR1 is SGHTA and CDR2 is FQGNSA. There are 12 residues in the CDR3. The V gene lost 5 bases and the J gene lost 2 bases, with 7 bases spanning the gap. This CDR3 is CASSRRAYEQYF. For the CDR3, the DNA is TGTGCCAGCAGCCGGCGGGCCTACGAGCAGTACTTC.

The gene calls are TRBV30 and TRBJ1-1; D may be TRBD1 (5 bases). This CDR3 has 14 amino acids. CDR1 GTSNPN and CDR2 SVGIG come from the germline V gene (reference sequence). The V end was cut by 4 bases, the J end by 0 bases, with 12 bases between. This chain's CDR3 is CAWTRGALNTEAFF. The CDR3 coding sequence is TGTGCCTGGACGCGAGGGGCGTTGAACACTGAAGCTTTCTTT.

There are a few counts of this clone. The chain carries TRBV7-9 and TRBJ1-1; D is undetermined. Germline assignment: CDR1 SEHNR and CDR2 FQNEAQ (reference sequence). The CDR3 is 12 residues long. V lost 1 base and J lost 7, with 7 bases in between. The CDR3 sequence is CASSLVSVEAFF. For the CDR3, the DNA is TGTGCCAGCAGCTTAGTGTCAGTTGAAGCTTTCTTT. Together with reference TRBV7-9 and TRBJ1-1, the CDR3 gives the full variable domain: DTGVSQNPRHKITKRGQNVTFRCDPISEHNRLYWYRQTLGQGPEFLTYFQNEAQLEKSRLLSDRFSAERPKGSFSTLEIQRTEQGDSAMYLCASSLVSVEAFFGQGTRLTVV.

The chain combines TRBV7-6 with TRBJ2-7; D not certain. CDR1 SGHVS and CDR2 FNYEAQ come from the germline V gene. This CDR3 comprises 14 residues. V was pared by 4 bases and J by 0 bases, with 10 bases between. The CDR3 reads CASSSAIGSYEQYF. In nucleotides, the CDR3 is TGTGCCAGCAGCTCGGCCATAGGCTCCTACGAGCAGTACTTC.

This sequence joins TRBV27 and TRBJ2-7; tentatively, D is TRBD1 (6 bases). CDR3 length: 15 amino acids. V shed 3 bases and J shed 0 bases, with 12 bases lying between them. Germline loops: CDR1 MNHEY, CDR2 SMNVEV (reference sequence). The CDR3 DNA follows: TGTGCCAGCAGTTTGGAGACAGGCCCCTCCTACGAGCAGTACTTC. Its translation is CASSLETGPSYEQYF.

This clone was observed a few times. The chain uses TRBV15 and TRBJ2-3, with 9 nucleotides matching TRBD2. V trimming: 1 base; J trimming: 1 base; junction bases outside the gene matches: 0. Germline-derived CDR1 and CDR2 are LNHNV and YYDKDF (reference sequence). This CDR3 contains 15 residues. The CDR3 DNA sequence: TGTGCCACCAGCAGAGGACTAGCGGGCACAGATACGCAGTATTTT. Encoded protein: CATSRGLAGTDTQYF.

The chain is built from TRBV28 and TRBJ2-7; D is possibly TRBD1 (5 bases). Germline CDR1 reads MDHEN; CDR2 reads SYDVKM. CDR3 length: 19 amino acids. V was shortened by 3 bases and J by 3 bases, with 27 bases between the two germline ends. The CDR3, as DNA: TGTGCCAGCAGTTTGGGGTCTCAGGGTGTAGATTTTGAGGACTACGAGCAGTACTTC. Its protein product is CASSLGSQGVDFEDYEQYF.

CDR3: CASSQLAGDYNEQFF. The CDR3 nucleotides are TGCGCCAGCAGCCAGTTAGCGGGGGACTACAATGAGCAGTTCTTC. The chain combines TRBV4-3 with TRBJ2-1, with 9 bases matching TRBD2. V trimming: 3 bases; J trimming: 3 bases; junction bases outside the gene matches: 3. CDR3 length: 15 residues. Germline lookup yields CDR1 LGHNA and CDR2 YSLEER.

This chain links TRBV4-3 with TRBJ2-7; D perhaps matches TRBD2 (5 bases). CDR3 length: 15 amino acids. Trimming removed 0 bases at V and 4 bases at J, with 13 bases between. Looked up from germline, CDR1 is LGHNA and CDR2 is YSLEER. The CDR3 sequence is CASSQDPLATYEQYF. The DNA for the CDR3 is TGCGCCAGCAGCCAAGATCCGCTAGCCACGTACGAGCAGTACTTC.